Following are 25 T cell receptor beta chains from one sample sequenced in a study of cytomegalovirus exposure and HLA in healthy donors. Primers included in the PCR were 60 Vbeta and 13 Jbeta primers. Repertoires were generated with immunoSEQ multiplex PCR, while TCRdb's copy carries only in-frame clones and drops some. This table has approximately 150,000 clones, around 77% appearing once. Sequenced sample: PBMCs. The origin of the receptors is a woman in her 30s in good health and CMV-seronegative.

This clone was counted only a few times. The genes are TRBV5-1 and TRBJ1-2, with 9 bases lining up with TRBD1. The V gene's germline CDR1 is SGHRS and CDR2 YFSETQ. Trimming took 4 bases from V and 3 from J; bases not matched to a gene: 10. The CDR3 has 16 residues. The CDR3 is CASSRGTGQGDYGYTF. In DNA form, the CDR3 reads TGCGCCAGCAGCCGCGGAACGGGACAGGGCGACTATGGCTACACCTTC. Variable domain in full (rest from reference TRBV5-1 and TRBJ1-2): KAGVTQTPRYLIKTRGQQVTLSCSPISGHRSVSWYQQTPGQGLQFLFEYFSETQRNKGNFPGRFSGRQFSNSRSEMNVSTLELGDSALYLCASSRGTGQGDYGYTFGSGTRLTVV.

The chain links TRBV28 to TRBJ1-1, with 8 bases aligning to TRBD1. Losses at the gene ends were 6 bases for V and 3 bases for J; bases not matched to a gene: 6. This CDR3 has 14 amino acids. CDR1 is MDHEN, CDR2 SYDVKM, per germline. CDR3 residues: CASRWTGKHTEAFF. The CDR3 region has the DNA TGTGCCAGCAGATGGACAGGGAAGCACACTGAAGCTTTCTTT.

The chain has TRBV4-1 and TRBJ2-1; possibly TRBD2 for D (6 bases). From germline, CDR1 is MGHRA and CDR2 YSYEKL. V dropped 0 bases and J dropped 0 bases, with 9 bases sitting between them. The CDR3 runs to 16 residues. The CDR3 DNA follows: TGCGCCAGCAGCCAAGAACACGGGAGCTCCTACAATGAGCAGTTCTTC. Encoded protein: CASSQEHGSSYNEQFF.

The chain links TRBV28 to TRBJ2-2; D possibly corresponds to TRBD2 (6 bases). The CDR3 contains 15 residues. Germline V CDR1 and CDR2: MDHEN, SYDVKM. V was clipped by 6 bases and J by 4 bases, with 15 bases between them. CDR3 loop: CASRVGGESTGELFF. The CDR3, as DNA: TGTGCCAGCAGGGTTGGAGGGGAGAGCACCGGGGAGCTGTTTTTT.

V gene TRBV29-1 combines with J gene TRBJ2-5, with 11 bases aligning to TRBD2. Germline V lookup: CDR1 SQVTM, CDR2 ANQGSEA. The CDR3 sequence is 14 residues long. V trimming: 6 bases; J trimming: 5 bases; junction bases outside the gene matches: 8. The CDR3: CSVPLAGGMETQYF. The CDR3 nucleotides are TGCAGCGTACCTCTAGCGGGAGGAATGGAGACCCAGTACTTC.

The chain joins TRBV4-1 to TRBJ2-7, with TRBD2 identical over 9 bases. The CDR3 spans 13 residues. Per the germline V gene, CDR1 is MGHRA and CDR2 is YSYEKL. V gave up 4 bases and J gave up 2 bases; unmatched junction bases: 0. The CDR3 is CASSRGGAYEQYF. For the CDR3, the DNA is TGCGCCAGCAGCCGCGGGGGGGCCTACGAGCAGTACTTC.

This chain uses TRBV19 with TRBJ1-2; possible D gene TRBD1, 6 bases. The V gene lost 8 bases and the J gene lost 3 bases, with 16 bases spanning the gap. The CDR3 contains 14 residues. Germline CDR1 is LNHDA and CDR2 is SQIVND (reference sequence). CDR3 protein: CASALLGADYGYTF. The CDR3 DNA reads TGTGCCAGTGCCCTTTTGGGGGCTGACTATGGCTACACCTTC.

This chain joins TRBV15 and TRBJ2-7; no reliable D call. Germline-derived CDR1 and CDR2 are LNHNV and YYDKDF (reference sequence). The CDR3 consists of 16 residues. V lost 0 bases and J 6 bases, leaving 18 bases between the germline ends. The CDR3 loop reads CATSRDFNDRGGEQYF. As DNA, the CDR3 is TGTGCCACCAGCAGAGATTTTAACGACCGCGGCGGCGAGCAGTACTTC.

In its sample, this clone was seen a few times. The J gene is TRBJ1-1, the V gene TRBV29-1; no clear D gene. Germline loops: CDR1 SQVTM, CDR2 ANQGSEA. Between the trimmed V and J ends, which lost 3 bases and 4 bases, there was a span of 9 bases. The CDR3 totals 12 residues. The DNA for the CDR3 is TGCAGCGTTGACAGCGGTCCCACTGAAGCTTTCTTT. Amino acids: CSVDSGPTEAFF.

DNA of the CDR3: TGTGCCAGTAGCGGGGACAGCCAGATGAACACTGAAGCTTTCTTT. Translating it yields CASSGDSQMNTEAFF. The genes are TRBV19 and TRBJ1-1; 7 bases match TRBD1. With V trimmed by 6 bases and J by 0 bases, 7 bases remained unmatched. This CDR3 spans 15 amino acids. Germline CDR1 is LNHDA and CDR2 is SQIVND (reference sequence).

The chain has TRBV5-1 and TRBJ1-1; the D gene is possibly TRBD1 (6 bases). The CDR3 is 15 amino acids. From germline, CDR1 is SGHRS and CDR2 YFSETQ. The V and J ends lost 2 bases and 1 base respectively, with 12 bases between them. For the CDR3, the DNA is TGCGCCAGCAGCTTATATGGACAGAGGAACACTGAAGCTTTCTTT. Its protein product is CASSLYGQRNTEAFF.

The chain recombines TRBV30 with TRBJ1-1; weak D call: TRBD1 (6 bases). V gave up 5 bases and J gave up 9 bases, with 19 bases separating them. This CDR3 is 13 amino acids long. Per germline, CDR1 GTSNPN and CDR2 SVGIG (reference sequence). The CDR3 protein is CAWDFYREFQAFF. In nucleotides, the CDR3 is TGTGCCTGGGATTTTTACAGGGAATTTCAAGCTTTCTTT.

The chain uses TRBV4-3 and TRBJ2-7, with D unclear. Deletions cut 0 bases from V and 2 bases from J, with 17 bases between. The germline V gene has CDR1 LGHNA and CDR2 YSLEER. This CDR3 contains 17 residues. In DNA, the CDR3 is TGCGCCAGCAGCCAAGATCAAGGTAGAGGTTGGCCCTACGAGCAGTACTTC. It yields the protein CASSQDQGRGWPYEQYF.

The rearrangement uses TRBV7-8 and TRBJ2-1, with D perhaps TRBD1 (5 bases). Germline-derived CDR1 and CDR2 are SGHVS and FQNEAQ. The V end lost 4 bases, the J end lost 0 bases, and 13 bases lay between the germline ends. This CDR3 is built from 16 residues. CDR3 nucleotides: TGTGCCAGCAGCTCTCCAGCAGGGCCCTCCTACAATGAGCAGTTCTTC. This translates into CASSSPAGPSYNEQFF.

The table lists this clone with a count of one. CDR3 coding DNA: TGTGCCAGCAGCCCCGACAGGGATCGAGGCTACACCTTC. Protein: CASSPDRDRGYTF. The V gene is TRBV7-2, the J gene TRBJ1-2, with TRBD1 matching over 7 bases. The CDR3 is made up of 13 amino acids. Germline lookup yields CDR1 SGHTA and CDR2 FQGNSA. J gave up 8 bases and V 5 bases, and 8 bases lay outside the gene matches.

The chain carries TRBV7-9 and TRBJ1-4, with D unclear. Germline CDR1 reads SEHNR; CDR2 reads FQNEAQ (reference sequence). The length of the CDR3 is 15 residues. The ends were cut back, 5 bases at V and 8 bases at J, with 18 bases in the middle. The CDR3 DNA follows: TGTGCCAGCAGCCCGGGAGGACGGGGAAAAGAAAAACTGTTTTTT. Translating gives CASSPGGRGKEKLFF.

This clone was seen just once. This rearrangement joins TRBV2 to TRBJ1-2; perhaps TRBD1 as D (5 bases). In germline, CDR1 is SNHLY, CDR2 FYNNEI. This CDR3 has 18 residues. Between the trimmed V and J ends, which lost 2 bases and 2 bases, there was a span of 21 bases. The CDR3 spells CASSESRGRTNRNYGYTF. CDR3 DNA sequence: TGTGCCAGCAGTGAAAGTAGGGGTAGGACGAACCGAAACTATGGCTACACCTTC. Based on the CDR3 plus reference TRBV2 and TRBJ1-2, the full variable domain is EPEVTQTPSHQVTQMGQEVILRCVPISNHLYFYWYRQILGQKVEFLVSFYNNEISEKSEIFDDQFSVERPDGSNFTLKIRSTKLEDSAMYFCASSESRGRTNRNYGYTFGSGTRLTVV.

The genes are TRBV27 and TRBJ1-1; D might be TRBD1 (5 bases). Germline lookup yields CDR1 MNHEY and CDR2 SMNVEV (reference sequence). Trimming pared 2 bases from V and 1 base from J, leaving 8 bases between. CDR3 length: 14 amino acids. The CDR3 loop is CASSLQGGNTEAFF. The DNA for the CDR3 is TGTGCCAGCAGTTTACAGGGTGGGAACACTGAAGCTTTCTTT.

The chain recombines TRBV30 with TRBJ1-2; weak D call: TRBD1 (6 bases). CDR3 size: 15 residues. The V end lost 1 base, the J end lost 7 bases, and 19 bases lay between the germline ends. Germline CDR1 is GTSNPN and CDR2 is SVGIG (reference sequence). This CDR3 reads CAWSAHREGVRGYTF. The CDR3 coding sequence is TGTGCCTGGAGTGCCCACAGGGAGGGGGTTCGTGGCTACACCTTC.

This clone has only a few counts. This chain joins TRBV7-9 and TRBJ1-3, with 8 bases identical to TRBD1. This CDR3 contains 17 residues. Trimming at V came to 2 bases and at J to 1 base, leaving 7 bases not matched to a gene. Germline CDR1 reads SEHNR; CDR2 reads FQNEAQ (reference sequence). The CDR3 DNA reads TGTGCCAGCAGCTTACCGACGACAGGGGATTCTGGAAACACCATATATTTT. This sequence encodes CASSLPTTGDSGNTIYF.

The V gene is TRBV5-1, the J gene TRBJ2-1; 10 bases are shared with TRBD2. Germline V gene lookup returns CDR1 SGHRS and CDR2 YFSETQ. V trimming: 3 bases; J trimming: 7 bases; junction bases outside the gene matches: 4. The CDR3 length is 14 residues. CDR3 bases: TGCGCCAGCAGCTACGGACTAGCGGCGAATGAGCAGTTCTTC. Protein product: CASSYGLAANEQFF.

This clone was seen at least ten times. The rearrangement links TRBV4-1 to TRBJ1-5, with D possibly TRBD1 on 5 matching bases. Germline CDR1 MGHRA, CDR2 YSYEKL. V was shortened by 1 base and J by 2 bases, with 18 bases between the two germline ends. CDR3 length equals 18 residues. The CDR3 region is CASSQVDMGFLGNQPQHF. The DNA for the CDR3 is TGCGCCAGCAGCCAAGTGGACATGGGTTTTTTGGGCAATCAGCCCCAGCATTTT.

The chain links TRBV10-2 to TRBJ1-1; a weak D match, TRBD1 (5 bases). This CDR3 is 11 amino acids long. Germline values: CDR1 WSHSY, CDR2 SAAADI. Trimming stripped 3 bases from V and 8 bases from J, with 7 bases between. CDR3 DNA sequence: TGCGCCAGCAGTGAATACAGGGAAGCTTTCTTT. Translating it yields CASSEYREAFF.

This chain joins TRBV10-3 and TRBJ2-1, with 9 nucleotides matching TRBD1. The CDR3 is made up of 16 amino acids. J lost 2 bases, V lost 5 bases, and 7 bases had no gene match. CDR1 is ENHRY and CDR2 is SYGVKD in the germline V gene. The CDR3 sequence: CAISTTRQGAYNEQFF. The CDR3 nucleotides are TGTGCCATCAGTACAACTCGACAGGGGGCCTACAATGAGCAGTTCTTC.

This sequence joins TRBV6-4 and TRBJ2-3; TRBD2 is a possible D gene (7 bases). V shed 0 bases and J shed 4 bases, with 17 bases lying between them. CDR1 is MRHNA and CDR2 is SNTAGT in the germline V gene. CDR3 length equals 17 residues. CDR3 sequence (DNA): TGTGCCAGCAGTGACTCGAGTAGACTAGGGGGGGCAGATACGCAGTATTTT. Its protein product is CASSDSSRLGGADTQYF.